This paragraph reports one TCR beta chain. Its antigen has not been determined. No base quality information exists; no much larger clone differs at one position. These data come from a study of graft-versus-host responses after intestinal transplantation (dated by TCRdb to about 2021). Study-level background: The transplants that recipients received were multivisceral, liver-intestinal, or isolated intestinal. Of the 20 to 25 intestinal transplant recipients enrolled in the cohort, one of whom was a retransplant, a few patients without pretransplant specimens were excluded. After intestinal transplantation, graft-versus-host and host-versus-graft alloreactive T cell clones in the graft, circulation and bone marrow were tracked using bulk TCR-beta CDR3 sequencing. Samples from three later patients were sequenced in-house on an Illumina MiSeq with MiXCR processing rather than by the commercial service. To identify alloreactive clones, pre-transplant mixed lymphocyte reaction products were sequenced and then compared with unstimulated pre-transplant donor and recipient T cells. Every recipient was given anti-thymocyte globulin induction, followed by roughly 3 years of maintenance tacrolimus and steroids. A peak of at least 4% donor T cells among recipient peripheral blood mononuclear cells was the definition used for donor T cell macrochimerism.

Overall study results and their limits: The relatively low number and heterogeneity of intestinal transplant patients limited the conclusions. Early after transplant, peak levels of circulating GvH clones were found to be associated with declines in HvG clones. High GvH to HvG T cell clonal ratios were observed in the allografts of patients with donor T cell macrochimerism. GvH clones were detected in recipient bone marrow, and some of these GvH clones were observed earlier in ileal mucosa or blood, consistent with an intestinal mucosal origin.

Libraries came from the immunoSEQ multiplex PCR assay. High-throughput TCR-beta CDR3 sequencing of genomic DNA from most patients was performed by Adaptive Biotechnologies. Per the original workflow: TCR sequencing data for roughly 17 patients were retrieved from Adaptive's ImmunoSEQ software; a few other patients were processed with MiXCR and VDJtools. CDR3 nucleotide sequences shared by donor and recipient were removed because the origin of these sequences could not be assigned. Alloreactive clones required at least 2-fold expansion over unstimulated cells and minimum CFSE-low frequency of 0.002% (template counts) or 0.001% (read counts). A clone was considered mappable if detected in the sequenced pre-transplant spleen, lymph node, or MLR CFSE-low populations of the donor or recipient. Cumulative frequency of alloreactive clones was calculated as a percentage of all sequences weighted by copy number. Sourced from immuneACCESS, this table was stored by TCRdb with only in-frame sequences that have V and J called. A share of the clones is absent; for the studies checked, an unresolved V gene accounts for under half, and the remainder has no known explanation. V and J calls and clone size are copied from that table; D and trimming were computed from the DNA. In all, the sample holds about 15,000 clones, and more than 70% of those were seen once. The top ten constitute roughly 7.2% of the sample.

V is pared back by 2 bases and J by 10 bases, with 16 bases lying between the germline termini. From the cysteine up to the phenylalanine, the CDR3 has a length of 15 residues. Just the 45-base CDR3 DNA is kept, in frame starting at base 1. CDR1 is given as SGHNT and CDR2 as YYREEE, both from the germline V gene (reference sequence). Bone marrow was aspirated after transplant from the posterior iliac crest or another site chosen by the physician. The chain was built from TRBV5-4 and TRBJ1-6; a weak D assignment points to TRBD1 (5 bases agree). Sample: bone marrow, taken roughly 120 days after intestinal transplantation. The sequence derives from a human patient who received an intestinal transplant, so some T cells may come from the graft donor. The encoded CDR3 is CASSLSGTRGSPLHF. Read as DNA, the sequence is TGTGCCAGCAGCTTATCAGGGACCCGCGGCTCACCCCTCCACTTT.